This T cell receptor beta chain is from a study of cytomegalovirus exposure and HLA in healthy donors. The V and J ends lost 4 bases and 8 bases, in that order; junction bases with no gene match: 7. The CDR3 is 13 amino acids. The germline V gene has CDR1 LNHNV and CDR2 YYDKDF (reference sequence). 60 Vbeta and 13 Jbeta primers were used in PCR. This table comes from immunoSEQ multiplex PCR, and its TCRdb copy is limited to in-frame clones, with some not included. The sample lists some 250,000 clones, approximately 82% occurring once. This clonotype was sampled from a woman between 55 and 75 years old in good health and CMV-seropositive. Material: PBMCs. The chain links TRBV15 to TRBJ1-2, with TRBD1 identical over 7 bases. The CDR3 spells CATSKDRVGGYTF. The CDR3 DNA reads TGTGCCACCAGCAAAGACAGGGTAGGAGGCTACACCTTC.